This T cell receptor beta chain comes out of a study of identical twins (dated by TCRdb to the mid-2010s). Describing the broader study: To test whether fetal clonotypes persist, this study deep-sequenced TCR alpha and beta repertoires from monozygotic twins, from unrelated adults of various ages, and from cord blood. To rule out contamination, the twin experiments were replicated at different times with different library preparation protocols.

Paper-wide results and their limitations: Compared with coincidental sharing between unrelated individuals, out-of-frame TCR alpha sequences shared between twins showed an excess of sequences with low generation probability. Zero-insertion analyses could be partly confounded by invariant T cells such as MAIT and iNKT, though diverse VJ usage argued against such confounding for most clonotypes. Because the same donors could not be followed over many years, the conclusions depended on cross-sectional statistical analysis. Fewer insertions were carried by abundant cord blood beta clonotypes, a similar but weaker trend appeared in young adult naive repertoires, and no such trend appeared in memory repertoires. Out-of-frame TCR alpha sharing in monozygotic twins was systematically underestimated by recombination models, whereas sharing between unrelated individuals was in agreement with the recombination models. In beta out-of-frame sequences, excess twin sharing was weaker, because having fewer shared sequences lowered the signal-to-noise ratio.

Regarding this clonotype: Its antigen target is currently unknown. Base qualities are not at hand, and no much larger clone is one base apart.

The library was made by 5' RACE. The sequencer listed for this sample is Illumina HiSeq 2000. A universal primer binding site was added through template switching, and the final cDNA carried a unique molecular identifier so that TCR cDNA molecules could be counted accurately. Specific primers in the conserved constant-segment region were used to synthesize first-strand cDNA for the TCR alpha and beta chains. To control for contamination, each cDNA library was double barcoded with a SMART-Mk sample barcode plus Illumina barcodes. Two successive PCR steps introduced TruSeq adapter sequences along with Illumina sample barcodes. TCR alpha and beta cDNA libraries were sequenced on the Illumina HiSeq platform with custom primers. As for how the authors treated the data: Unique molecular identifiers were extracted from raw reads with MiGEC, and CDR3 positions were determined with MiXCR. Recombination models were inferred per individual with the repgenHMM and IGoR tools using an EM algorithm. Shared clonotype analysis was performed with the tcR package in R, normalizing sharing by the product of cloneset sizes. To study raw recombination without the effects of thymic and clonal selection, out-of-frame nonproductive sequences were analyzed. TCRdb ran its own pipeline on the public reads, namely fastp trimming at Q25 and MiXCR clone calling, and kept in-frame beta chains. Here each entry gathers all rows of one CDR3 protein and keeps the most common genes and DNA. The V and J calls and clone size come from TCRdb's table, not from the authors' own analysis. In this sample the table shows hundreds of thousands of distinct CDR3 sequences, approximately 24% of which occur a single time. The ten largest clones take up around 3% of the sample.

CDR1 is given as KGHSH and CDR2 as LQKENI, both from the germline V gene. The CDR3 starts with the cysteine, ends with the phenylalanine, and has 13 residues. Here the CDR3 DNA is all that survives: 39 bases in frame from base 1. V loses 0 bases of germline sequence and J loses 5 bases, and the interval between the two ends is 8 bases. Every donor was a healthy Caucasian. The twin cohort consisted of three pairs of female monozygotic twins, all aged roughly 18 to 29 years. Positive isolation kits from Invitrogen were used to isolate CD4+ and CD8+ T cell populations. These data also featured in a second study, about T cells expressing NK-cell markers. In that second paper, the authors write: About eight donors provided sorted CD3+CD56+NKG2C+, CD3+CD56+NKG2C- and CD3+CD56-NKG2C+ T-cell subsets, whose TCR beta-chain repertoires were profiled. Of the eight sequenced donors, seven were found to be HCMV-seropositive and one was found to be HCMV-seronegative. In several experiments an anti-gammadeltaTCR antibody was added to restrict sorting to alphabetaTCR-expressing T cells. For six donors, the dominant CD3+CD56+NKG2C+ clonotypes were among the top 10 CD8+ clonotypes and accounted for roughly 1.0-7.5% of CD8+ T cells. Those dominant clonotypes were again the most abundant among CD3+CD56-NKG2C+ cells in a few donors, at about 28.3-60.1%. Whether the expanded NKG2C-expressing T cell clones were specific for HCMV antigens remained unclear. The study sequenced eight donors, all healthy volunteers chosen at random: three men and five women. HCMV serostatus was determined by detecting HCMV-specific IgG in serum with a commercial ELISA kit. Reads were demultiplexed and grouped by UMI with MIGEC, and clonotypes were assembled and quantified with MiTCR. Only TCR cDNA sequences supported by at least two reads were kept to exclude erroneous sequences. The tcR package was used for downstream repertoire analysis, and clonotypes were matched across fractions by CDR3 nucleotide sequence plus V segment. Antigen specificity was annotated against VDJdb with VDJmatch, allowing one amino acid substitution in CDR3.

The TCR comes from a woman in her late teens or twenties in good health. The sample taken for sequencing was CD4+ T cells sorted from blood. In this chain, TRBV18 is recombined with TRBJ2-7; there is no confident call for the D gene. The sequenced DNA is TGTGCCAGCTCACCACCGTCTGGGGACGAGCAGTACTTC. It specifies CASSPPSGDEQYF.